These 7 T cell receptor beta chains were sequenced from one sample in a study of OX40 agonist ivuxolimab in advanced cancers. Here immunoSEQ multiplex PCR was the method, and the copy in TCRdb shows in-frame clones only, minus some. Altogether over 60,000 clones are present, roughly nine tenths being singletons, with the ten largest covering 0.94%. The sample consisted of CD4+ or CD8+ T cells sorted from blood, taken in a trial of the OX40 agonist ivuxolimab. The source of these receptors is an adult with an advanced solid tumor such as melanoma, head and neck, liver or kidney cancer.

CDR3 residues: CASSEGGPVGNEQFF. The CDR3 DNA reads as TGTGCCAGCAGTGAGGGAGGGCCCGTGGGGAATGAGCAGTTCTTC. The chain links TRBV2 to TRBJ2-1, with 7 bases matching TRBD2. The CDR3 is 15 residues long. Germline lookup yields CDR1 SNHLY and CDR2 FYNNEI. V shed 3 bases, J shed 7 bases, and the junction held 9 bases outside the gene matches.

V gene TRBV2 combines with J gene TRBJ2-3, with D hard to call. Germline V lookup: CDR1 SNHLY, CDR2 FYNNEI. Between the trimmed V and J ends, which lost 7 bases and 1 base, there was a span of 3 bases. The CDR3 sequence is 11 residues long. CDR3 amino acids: CASKRTDTQYF. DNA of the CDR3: TGTGCCAGCAAACGCACAGATACGCAGTATTTT.

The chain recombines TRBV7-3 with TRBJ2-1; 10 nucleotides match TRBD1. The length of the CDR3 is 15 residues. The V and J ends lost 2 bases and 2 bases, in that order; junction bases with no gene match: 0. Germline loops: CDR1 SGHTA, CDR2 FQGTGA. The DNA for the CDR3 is TGTGCCAGCAGCTTAGGACAGGGGGCCTACAATGAGCAGTTCTTC. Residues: CASSLGQGAYNEQFF. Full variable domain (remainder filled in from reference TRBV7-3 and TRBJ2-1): GAGVSQTPSNKVTEKGKYVELRCDPISGHTALYWYRQSLGQGPEFLIYFQGTGAADDSGLPNDRFFAVRPEGSVSTLKIQRTERGDSAVYLCASSLGQGAYNEQFFGPGTRLTVL.

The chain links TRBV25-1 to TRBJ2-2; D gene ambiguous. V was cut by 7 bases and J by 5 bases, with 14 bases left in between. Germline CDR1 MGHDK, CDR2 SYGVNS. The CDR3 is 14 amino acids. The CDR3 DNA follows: TGTGCCAGCACTCCGCCAGCCCTAACCGGGGAGCTGTTTTTT. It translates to CASTPPALTGELFF.

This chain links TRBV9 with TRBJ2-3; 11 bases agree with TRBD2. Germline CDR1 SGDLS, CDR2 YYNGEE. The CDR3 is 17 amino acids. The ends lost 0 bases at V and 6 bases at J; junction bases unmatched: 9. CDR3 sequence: CASSVGNSGGAGDTQYF. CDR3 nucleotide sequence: TGTGCCAGCAGCGTAGGTAATAGCGGGGGGGCCGGGGATACGCAGTATTTT.

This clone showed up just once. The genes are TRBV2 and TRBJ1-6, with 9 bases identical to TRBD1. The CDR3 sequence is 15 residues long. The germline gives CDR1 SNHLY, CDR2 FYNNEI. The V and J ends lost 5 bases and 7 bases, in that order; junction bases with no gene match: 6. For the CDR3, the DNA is TGTGCCAGCAGTCTGGGGACAGGGAAAAATTCACCCCTCCACTTT. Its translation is CASSLGTGKNSPLHF.

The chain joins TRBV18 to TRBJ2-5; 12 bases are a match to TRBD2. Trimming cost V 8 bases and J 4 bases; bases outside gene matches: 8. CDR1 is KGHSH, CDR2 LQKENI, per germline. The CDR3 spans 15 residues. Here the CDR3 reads CASARLAGAGETQYF. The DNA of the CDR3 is TGTGCCAGCGCTAGACTAGCGGGGGCGGGAGAGACCCAGTACTTC.